This is a list of T cell receptor beta chains from one sample in a study of T cell responses to AZD1222 COVID-19 vaccine. Assay: immunoSEQ multiplex PCR; the TCRdb copy retains only in-frame clones and omits some. Among some 180,000 clones listed, approximately 91% were seen once. The input for sequencing was peripheral blood, taken 28 days after the second AZD1222 dose. These receptors all come from an adult who received the AZD1222 COVID-19 vaccine. Each CDR3 is given with its conserved first and last residue. The D gene is left open where the match is weak. A clone size is listed for some rows: how often the clone was seen (once, few, many), or a class if it is expanded.

TRBV2	TRBJ2-5	TRBD2	-	CASSLAGGETQYF	TGTGCCAGCAGTCTAGCGGGGGGGGAGACCCAGTACTTC
TRBV28	TRBJ1-1	-	-	CASSFRRGGGPTEAFF	TGTGCCAGCAGTTTCCGCCGGGGCGGCGGGCCCACTGAAGCTTTCTTT
TRBV25-1	TRBJ2-7	TRBD2	-	CAKLRTSGYTPTYEQYF	TGTGCCAAGTTAAGGACTAGCGGGTATACGCCCACCTACGAGCAGTACTTC
TRBV7-9	TRBJ1-2	-	-	CASSLGQNYGYTF	TGTGCCAGCAGCTTAGGGCAGAACTATGGCTACACCTTC
TRBV5-8	TRBJ1-3	-	-	CASSLHGAFGNTIYF	TGTGCCAGCAGCCTCCACGGGGCGTTTGGAAACACCATATATTTT
TRBV30	TRBJ2-7	-	-	CAWSVIPYEQYF	TGTGCCTGGAGTGTGATCCCATACGAGCAGTACTTC
TRBV5-4	TRBJ1-2	-	-	CASSLDRMYGYTF	TGTGCCAGCAGCTTGGACAGAATGTATGGCTACACCTTC
TRBV6-6	TRBJ2-4	TRBD2	-	CASSYGGGLAKNIQYF	TGTGCCAGCAGTTACGGCGGGGGGCTAGCCAAAAACATTCAGTACTTC
TRBV11-1	TRBJ1-1	-	-	CASSFNRDTEAFF	TGTGCCAGCAGCTTCAACCGAGACACTGAAGCTTTCTTT
TRBV7-8	TRBJ2-1	TRBD2	-	CASSSRLARGDEQFF	TGTGCCAGCAGCTCTAGACTAGCCAGAGGTGATGAGCAGTTCTTC
TRBV12-2	TRBJ1-1	-	-	CASRLLNTEAFF	TGTGCAAGTCGCTTGCTGAACACTGAAGCTTTCTTT
TRBV27	TRBJ2-7	TRBD1	-	CASSQHDRAWEQYF	TGTGCCAGCAGTCAACATGACAGGGCATGGGAGCAGTACTTC
TRBV11-1	TRBJ2-2	-	-	CASSLSAHYTGELFF	TGTGCCAGCAGCTTATCGGCCCATTACACCGGGGAGCTGTTTTTT
TRBV10-3	TRBJ1-1	-	-	CAISAPEKNTEAFF	TGTGCCATCAGTGCTCCTGAGAAGAACACTGAAGCTTTCTTT
TRBV7-2	TRBJ1-5	-	once	CASSLDQGRGYQPQHF	TGTGCCAGCAGCTTAGATCAGGGCCGCGGTTATCAGCCCCAGCATTTT
TRBV15	TRBJ2-6	TRBD1	-	CATSDRGPGANVLTF	TGTGCCACCAGCGACAGGGGGCCTGGGGCCAACGTCCTGACTTTC
TRBV18	TRBJ1-4	-	-	CASSTLGAGEKLFF	TGTGCCAGCTCGACGCTTGGTGCTGGTGAAAAACTGTTTTTT
TRBV7-9	TRBJ1-6	-	-	CASSPGGNNSPLHF	TGTGCCAGCAGCCCCGGGGGAAATAATTCACCCCTCCACTTT
TRBV27	TRBJ2-2	TRBD2	-	CASTHLAGGPGELFF	TGTGCCAGCACCCACCTAGCGGGAGGGCCCGGGGAGCTGTTTTTT
TRBV15	TRBJ2-5	TRBD1	once	CATSRNRDRDRGTQYF	TGTGCCACCAGCAGAAACCGGGACAGGGATCGAGGGACCCAGTACTTC
TRBV19	TRBJ1-1	-	-	CASSMMYREVTEAFF	TGTGCCAGTAGTATGATGTACCGGGAGGTGACTGAAGCTTTCTTT
TRBV24-1	TRBJ2-3	-	-	CATSDWDNADTQYF	TGTGCCACCAGTGATTGGGACAACGCAGATACGCAGTATTTT
TRBV5-1	TRBJ2-1	-	-	CASSAPGAPINEQFF	TGCGCCAGCAGCGCCCCGGGGGCCCCCATCAATGAGCAGTTCTTC
TRBV7-2	TRBJ1-5	-	-	CASSSDGISNQPQHF	TGTGCCAGCAGCTCCGACGGAATTAGCAATCAGCCCCAGCATTTT
TRBV5-4	TRBJ2-3	TRBD2	-	CASSPEGGRLADTQYF	TGTGCCAGCAGCCCCGAGGGAGGGCGATTGGCAGATACGCAGTATTTT
TRBV19	TRBJ2-1	TRBD1	-	CASSISWTGGNEQFF	TGTGCCAGTAGTATAAGTTGGACAGGGGGGAATGAGCAGTTCTTC
TRBV29-1	TRBJ2-7	TRBD1	-	CSVPGQGAGEQYF	TGCAGCGTCCCGGGACAGGGGGCAGGGGAGCAGTACTTC
TRBV7-9	TRBJ1-2	-	-	CASRPPLLGYTF	TGTGCCAGCAGGCCCCCCCTCTTGGGCTACACCTTC
TRBV6-5	TRBJ1-6	-	once	CASSYTGSIGSPLHF	TGTGCCAGCAGTTACACGGGTTCTATTGGATCACCCCTCCACTTT
TRBV5-4	TRBJ1-6	TRBD1	-	CASSSGPDRDNSPLHF	TGTGCCAGCAGTTCGGGACCCGACAGGGACAATTCACCCCTCCACTTT
TRBV5-8	TRBJ1-3	-	-	CASSLDQGYGNTIYF	TGTGCCAGCAGCTTGGATCAAGGGTACGGAAACACCATATATTTT
TRBV6-2/TRBV6-3	TRBJ2-7	-	-	CASSYPTAGYEQYF	TGTGCCAGCAGTTACCCCACGGCGGGCTACGAGCAGTACTTC
TRBV6-5	TRBJ2-1	TRBD2	-	CASSWASGPSYNEQFF	TGTGCCAGCAGTTGGGCTAGCGGACCTTCCTACAATGAGCAGTTCTTC
TRBV11-1	TRBJ1-4	TRBD1	-	CASSSGQGEGEKLFF	TGTGCCAGCAGCTCCGGACAGGGGGAAGGTGAAAAACTGTTTTTT
TRBV9	TRBJ1-6	TRBD1	-	CASSAGTGTGYGISPLHF	TGTGCCAGCAGCGCAGGAACCGGGACAGGGTACGGGATTTCACCCCTCCACTTT
TRBV3-1/TRBV3-2	TRBJ2-1	-	-	CASSPMSGVGNEQFF	TGTGCCAGCAGCCCCATGTCGGGAGTGGGCAATGAGCAGTTCTTC
TRBV29-1	TRBJ2-4	-	once	CSVEEGVAKNIQYF	TGCAGCGTTGAAGAAGGGGTAGCCAAAAACATTCAGTACTTC
TRBV5-4	TRBJ2-7	-	once	CASSLGFEQYF	TGTGCCAGCAGCTTGGGTTTTGAGCAGTACTTC
TRBV9	TRBJ2-3	TRBD2	-	CASSQAGTRIDTQYF	TGTGCCAGCAGTCAGGCCGGGACTAGGATAGATACGCAGTATTTT
TRBV6-5	TRBJ1-3	TRBD1	-	CASSYGAGGSGNTIYF	TGTGCCAGCAGTTACGGGGCAGGGGGCTCTGGAAACACCATATATTTT